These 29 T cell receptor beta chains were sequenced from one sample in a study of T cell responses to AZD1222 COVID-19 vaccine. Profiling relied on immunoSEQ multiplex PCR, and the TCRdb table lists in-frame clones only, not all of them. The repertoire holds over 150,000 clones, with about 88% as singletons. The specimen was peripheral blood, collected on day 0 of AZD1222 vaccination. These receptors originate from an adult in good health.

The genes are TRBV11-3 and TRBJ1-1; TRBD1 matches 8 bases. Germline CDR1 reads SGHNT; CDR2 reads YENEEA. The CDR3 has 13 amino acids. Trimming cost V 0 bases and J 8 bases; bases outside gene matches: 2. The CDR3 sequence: CASSLEGQGEAFF. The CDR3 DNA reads TGTGCCAGCAGCTTAGAAGGACAGGGCGAAGCTTTCTTT.

CDR3 bases: TGTGCCAGCAGCTTAGTGGTGTTCAATGAGCAGTTCTTC. It codes for CASSLVVFNEQFF. The V and J genes are TRBV7-2 and TRBJ2-1; D ambiguous. The V end lost 1 base, the J end lost 6 bases, and 7 bases lay between the germline ends. The CDR3 sequence is 13 residues long. Per germline, CDR1 SGHTA and CDR2 FQGNSA.

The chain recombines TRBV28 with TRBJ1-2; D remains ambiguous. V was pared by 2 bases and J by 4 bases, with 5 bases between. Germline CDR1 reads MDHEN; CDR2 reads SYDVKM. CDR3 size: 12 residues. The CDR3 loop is CASSLGSYGYTF. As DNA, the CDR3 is TGTGCCAGCAGTTTAGGGTCCTATGGCTACACCTTC.

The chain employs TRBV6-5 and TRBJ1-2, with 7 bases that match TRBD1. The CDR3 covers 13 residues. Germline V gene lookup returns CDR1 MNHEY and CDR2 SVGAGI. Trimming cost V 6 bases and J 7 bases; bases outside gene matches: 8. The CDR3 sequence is CASRPRDSRGYTF. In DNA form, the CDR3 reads TGTGCCAGCAGACCTCGGGACAGCCGTGGCTACACCTTC.

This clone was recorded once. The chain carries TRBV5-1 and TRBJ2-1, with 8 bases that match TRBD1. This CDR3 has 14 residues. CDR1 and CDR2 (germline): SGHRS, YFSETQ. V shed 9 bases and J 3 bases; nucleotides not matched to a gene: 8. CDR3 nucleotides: TGCGCCACCAGGCGGGACAGGAACTACAATGAGCAGTTCTTC. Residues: CATRRDRNYNEQFF.

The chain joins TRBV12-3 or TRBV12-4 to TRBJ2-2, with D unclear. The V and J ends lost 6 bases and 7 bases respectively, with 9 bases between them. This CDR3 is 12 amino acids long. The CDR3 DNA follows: TGTGCCAGCAGACCCTCCGACGGGGAGCTGTTTTTT. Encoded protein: CASRPSDGELFF.

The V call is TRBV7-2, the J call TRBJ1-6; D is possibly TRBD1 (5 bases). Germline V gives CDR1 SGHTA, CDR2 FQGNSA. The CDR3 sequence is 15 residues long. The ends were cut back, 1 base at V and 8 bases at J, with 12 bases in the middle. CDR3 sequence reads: CASSLVEGLDSPLHF. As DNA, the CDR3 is TGTGCCAGCAGCTTAGTCGAGGGGTTGGATTCACCCCTCCACTTT.

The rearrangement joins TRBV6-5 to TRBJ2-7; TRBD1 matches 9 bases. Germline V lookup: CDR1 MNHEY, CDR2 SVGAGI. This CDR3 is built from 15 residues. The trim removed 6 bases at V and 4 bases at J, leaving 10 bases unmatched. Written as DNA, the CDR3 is TGTGCCAGCAGCCGGGGACAGGGATATGGGTACGAGCAGTACTTC. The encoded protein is CASSRGQGYGYEQYF.

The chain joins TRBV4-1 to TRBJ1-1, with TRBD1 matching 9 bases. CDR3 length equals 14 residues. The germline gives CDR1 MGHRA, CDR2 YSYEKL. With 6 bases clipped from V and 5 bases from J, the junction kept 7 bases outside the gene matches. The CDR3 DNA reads TGCGCCAGCAGACTCGACAGGGGGGGTACTGAAGCTTTCTTT. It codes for CASRLDRGGTEAFF.

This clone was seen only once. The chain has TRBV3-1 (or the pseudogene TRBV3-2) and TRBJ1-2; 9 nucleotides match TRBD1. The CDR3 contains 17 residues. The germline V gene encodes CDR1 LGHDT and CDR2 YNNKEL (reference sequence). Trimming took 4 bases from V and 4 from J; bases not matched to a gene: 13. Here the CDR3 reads CASSPIWTGAKGYGYTF. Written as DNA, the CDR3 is TGTGCCAGCAGCCCGATCTGGACAGGGGCTAAGGGCTATGGCTACACCTTC.

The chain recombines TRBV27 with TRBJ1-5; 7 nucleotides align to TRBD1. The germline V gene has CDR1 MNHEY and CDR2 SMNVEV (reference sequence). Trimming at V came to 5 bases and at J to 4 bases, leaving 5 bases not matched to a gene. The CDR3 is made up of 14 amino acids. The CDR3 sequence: CASSVRTGNQPQHF. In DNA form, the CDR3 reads TGTGCCAGCAGTGTGCGGACAGGAAATCAGCCCCAGCATTTT.

The DNA for the CDR3 is TGTGCCAGCAGCCCATCTAGCGGGAGGACCTCCTACAATGAGCAGTTCTTC. The encoded protein is CASSPSSGRTSYNEQFF. V and J are TRBV7-8 and TRBJ2-1; 11 nucleotides match TRBD2. From germline, CDR1 is SGHVS and CDR2 FQNEAQ. The CDR3 covers 17 residues. With V trimmed by 5 bases and J by 0 bases, 6 bases remained unmatched.

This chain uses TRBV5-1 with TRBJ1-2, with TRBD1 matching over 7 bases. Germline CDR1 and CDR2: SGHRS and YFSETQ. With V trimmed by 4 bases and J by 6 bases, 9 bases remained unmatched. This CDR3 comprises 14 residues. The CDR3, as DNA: TGCGCCAGCAGCCCCCTCACAGGGGAAGATGGCTACACCTTC. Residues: CASSPLTGEDGYTF.

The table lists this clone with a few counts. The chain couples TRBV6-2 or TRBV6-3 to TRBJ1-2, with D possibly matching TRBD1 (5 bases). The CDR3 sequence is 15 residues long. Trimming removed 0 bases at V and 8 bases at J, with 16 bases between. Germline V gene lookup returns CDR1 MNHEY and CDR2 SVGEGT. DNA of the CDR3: TGTGCCAGCAGTTACTCGGGGACGGACTTTTGGGGCTACACCTTC. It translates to CASSYSGTDFWGYTF.

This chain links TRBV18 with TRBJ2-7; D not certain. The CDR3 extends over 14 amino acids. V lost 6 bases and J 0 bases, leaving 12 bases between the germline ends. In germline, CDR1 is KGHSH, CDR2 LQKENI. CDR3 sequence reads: CASSPVAFSYEQYF. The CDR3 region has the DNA TGTGCCAGCTCCCCAGTGGCGTTCTCCTACGAGCAGTACTTC.

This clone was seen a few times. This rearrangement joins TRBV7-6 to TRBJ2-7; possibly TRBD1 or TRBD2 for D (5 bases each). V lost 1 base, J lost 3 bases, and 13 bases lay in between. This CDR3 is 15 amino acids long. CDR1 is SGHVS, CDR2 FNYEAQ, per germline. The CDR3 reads CASSLDPGPIYEQYF. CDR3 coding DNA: TGTGCCAGCAGCTTAGACCCGGGACCCATCTACGAGCAGTACTTC.

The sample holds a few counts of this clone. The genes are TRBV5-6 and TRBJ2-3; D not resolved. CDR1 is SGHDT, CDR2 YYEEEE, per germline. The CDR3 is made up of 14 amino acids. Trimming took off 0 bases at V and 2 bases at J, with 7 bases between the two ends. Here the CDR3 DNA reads TGTGCCAGCAGCTTGGGGATGTTCACAGATACGCAGTATTTT. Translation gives CASSLGMFTDTQYF.

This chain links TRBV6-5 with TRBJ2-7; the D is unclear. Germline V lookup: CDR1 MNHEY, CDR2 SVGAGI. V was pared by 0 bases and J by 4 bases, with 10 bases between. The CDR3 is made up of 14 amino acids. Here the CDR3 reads CASSYSRAPYEQYF. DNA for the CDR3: TGTGCCAGCAGTTACTCAAGGGCACCGTACGAGCAGTACTTC.

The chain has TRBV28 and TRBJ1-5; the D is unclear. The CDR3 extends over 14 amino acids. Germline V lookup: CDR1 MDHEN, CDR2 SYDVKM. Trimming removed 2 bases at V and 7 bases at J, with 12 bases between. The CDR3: CASSLRVKGQPQHF. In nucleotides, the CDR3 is TGTGCCAGCAGTTTACGGGTGAAGGGACAGCCCCAGCATTTT.

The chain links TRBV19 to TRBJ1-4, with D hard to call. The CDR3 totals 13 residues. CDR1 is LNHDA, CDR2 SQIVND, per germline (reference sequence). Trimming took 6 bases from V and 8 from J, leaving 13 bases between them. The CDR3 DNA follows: TGTGCCAGTAGCCCGTGGGTTGCGGAAAAACTGTTTTTT. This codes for CASSPWVAEKLFF.

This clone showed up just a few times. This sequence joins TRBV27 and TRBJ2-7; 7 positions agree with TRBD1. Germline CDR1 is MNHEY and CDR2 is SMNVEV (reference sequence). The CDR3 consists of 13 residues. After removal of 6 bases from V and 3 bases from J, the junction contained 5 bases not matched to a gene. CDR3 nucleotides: TGTGCCAGCAGCAGGGGGATTAACTACGAGCAGTACTTC. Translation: CASSRGINYEQYF.

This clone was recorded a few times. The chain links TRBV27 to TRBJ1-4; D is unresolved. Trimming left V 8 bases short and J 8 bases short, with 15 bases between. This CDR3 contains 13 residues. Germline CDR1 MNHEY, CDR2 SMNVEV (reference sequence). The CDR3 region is CASRFGSGEKLFF. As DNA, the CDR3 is TGTGCCAGCCGCTTTGGGTCCGGGGAAAAACTGTTTTTT. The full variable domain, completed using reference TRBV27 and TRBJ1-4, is EAQVTQNPRYLITVTGKKLTVTCSQNMNHEYMSWYRQDPGLGLRQIYYSMNVEVTDKGDVPEGYKVSRKEKRNFPLILESPSPNQTSLYFCASRFGSGEKLFFGSGTQLSVL.

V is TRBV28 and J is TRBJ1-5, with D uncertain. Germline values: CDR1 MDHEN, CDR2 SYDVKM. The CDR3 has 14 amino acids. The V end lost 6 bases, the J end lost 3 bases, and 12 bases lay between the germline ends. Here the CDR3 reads CASSYGGFNQPQHF. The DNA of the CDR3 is TGTGCCAGCAGCTACGGTGGTTTCAATCAGCCCCAGCATTTT.

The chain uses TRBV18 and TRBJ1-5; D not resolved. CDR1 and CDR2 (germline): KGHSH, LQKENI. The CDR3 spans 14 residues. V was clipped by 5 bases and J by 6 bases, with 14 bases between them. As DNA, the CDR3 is TGTGCCAGCTCAGATATAGTTAAGTCTCAGCCCCAGCATTTT. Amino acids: CASSDIVKSQPQHF.

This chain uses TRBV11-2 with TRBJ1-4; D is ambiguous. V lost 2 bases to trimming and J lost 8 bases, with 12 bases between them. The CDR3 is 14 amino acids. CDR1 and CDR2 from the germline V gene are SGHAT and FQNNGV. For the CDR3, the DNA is TGTGCCAGCAGCTTAAGTCTGCCAACGGAAAAACTGTTTTTT. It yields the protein CASSLSLPTEKLFF.

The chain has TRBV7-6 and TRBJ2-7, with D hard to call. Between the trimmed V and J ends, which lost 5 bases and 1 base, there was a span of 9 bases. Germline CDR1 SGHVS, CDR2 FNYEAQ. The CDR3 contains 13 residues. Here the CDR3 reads CASSPRQSYEQYF. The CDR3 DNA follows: TGTGCCAGCAGCCCGCGCCAGTCCTACGAGCAGTACTTC.

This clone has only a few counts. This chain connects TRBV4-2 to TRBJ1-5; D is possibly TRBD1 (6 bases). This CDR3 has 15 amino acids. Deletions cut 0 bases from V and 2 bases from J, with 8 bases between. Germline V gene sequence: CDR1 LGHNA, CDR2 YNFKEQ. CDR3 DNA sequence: TGTGCCAGCAGCCAAGAAGGGGGAGGCAATCAGCCCCAGCATTTT. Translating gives CASSQEGGGNQPQHF.

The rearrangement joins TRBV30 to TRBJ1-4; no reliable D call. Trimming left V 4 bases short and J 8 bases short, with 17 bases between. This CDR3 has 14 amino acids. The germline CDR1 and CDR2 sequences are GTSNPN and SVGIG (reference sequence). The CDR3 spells CAWTPTDAREKLFF. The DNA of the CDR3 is TGTGCCTGGACCCCGACCGATGCAAGGGAAAAACTGTTTTTT.

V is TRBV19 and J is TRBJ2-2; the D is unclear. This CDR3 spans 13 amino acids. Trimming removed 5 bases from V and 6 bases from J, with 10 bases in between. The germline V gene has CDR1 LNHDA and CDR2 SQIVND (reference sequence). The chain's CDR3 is CASSPAWAGELFF. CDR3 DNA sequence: TGTGCCAGTAGTCCGGCCTGGGCCGGGGAGCTGTTTTTT.